These 23 T cell receptor beta chains were all obtained from the same sample, sequenced in a study of early T cells in non-severe SARS-CoV-2 infection. Using its own MiXCR run on the 5' RACE reads, TCRdb lists one record per CDR3 protein. Altogether roughly 56,000 distinct CDR3 sequences are present, approximately 9.3% being singletons, with the ten largest covering about 1.2%. The sequenced material came from whole blood. These receptors originate from an adult who was a healthcare worker with PCR-confirmed SARS-CoV-2 infection or an uninfected control (not recorded which).

This clonotype was detected a few times. The J gene is TRBJ1-5, the V gene TRBV19, with no clear D. This CDR3 comprises 16 residues. V was cut by 4 bases and J by 5 bases, with 18 bases left in between. Germline CDR1 LNHDA, CDR2 SQIVND (reference sequence). The CDR3 DNA reads as TGTGCCAGTAGTAAGAGTACCAAAAGCGCGGATCAGCCCCAGCATTTT. Translating it yields CASSKSTKSADQPQHF.

This clonotype has just a few counts. CDR3 amino acids: CASSYSSPNEKLFF. CDR3 bases: TGTGCCAGCAGTTACAGCTCACCTAATGAAAAACTGTTTTTT. This chain links TRBV6-6 with TRBJ1-4; D remains unclear. The CDR3 runs 14 residues. V dropped 2 bases and J dropped 3 bases, with 7 bases sitting between them. The germline V gene has CDR1 MNHNY and CDR2 SVGAGI (reference sequence).

The chain carries TRBV2 and TRBJ2-5; weak D call: TRBD2 (5 bases). Germline assignment: CDR1 SNHLY and CDR2 FYNNEI. With 2 bases removed from V and 2 bases from J, the gap between germline ends came to 9 bases. The CDR3 spans 14 residues. CDR3 sequence reads: CASSERLSQETQYF. The DNA of the CDR3 is TGTGCCAGCAGTGAAAGACTATCTCAAGAGACCCAGTACTTC.

This clonotype was detected only once. The V gene is TRBV6-1, the J gene TRBJ1-2; D remains unclear. This CDR3 has 11 amino acids. V lost 8 bases, J lost 7 bases, and 11 bases lay in between. Germline-derived CDR1 and CDR2 are MNHNS and SASEGT. The DNA of the CDR3 is TGTGCCAGCGCGGTTAGTCTTGGCTACACCTTC. Translating it yields CASAVSLGYTF.

The J gene is TRBJ2-3, the V gene TRBV6-1; tentatively, D is TRBD1 (5 bases). The germline V and J ends were trimmed by 6 bases and 7 bases, with 14 bases remaining between them. This CDR3 is built from 13 residues. Germline V gene lookup returns CDR1 MNHNS and CDR2 SASEGT. CDR3 region: CASRQALANTQYF. CDR3 coding DNA: TGTGCCAGCAGACAGGCTTTGGCGAATACGCAGTATTTT.

This clonotype was picked up a small number of times. For the CDR3, the DNA is TGCAGCGCCAACTCCGGGGGTGGCGAGCAGTACGTC. It is translated as CSANSGGGEQYV. V usage is TRBV29-1 and J usage is TRBJ2-7; perhaps TRBD2 as D (6 bases). Germline CDR1 is SQVTM and CDR2 is ANQGSEA. V lost 7 bases to trimming and J lost 6 bases, with 16 bases between them. The CDR3 consists of 12 residues.

V and J are TRBV18 and TRBJ1-1; D remains unclear. Germline CDR1 is KGHSH and CDR2 is LQKENI. Trimming took 1 base from V and 5 from J, leaving 5 bases between them. This CDR3 has 12 residues. CDR3 DNA: TGTGCCAGCTCACCACGAATTACTGAAGCTTTCTTT. Its translation: CASSPRITEAFF.

The chain links TRBV12-3 or TRBV12-4 to TRBJ2-1; 7 bases are a match to TRBD2. Trimming took 6 bases from V and 7 from J; bases not matched to a gene: 15. The CDR3 covers 16 residues. CDR3 DNA sequence: TGTGCCAGCAGCCCGACAAGCAGACTAGCTTTTAATGAGCAGTTCTTC. Translation gives CASSPTSRLAFNEQFF.

This clonotype showed up just a few times. The rearrangement links TRBV12-3 or TRBV12-4 to TRBJ1-1, with D hard to call. The V and J ends lost 2 bases and 1 base respectively, with 8 bases between them. The CDR3 is 14 residues long. The CDR3 loop is CASSLWQSNTEAFF. The CDR3 nucleotides are TGTGCCAGCAGTTTATGGCAGTCGAACACTGAAGCTTTCTTT.

This clonotype was observed many times. The chain recombines TRBV5-8 with TRBJ2-3, with TRBD2 matching 8 bases. The V gene end was trimmed by 0 bases and the J gene end by 1 base; junction bases not matched to a gene: 7. The CDR3 length is 17 residues. Per germline, CDR1 SGHTS and CDR2 YDEGEE. The CDR3: CASSLAKRGGRTDTQYF. CDR3 DNA sequence: TGTGCCAGCAGCTTGGCCAAACGGGGGGGCCGCACAGATACGCAGTATTTT.

This clonotype was picked up a small number of times. The chain's CDR3 is CASSSRYSGANVLTF. CDR3 nucleotides: TGTGCCAGCAGTTCCAGATACTCTGGGGCCAACGTCCTGACTTTC. The chain carries TRBV28 and TRBJ2-6; D gene unclear. The ends were cut back, 4 bases at V and 0 bases at J, with 7 bases in the middle. The CDR3 has 15 residues. Germline loops: CDR1 MDHEN, CDR2 SYDVKM.

This clonotype has at least ten counts. The chain employs TRBV3-1 and TRBJ1-2, with D perhaps matching TRBD1 (5 bases). Germline V gene lookup returns CDR1 LGHDT and CDR2 YNNKEL (reference sequence). V was clipped by 2 bases and J by 8 bases, with 12 bases between them. The CDR3 consists of 13 residues. The CDR3 loop reads CASSQRQTGGYTF. The CDR3 bases are TGTGCCAGCAGCCAACGACAGACCGGGGGCTACACCTTC.

The chain has TRBV3-1 and TRBJ1-2; D is perhaps TRBD1 (5 bases). V shed 5 bases and J shed 3 bases, with 10 bases lying between them. The CDR3 runs to 13 residues. Germline CDR1 LGHDT, CDR2 YNNKEL (reference sequence). CDR3 bases: TGTGCCAGCAGCGGCGGGGGACACTATGGCTACACCTTC. It is translated as CASSGGGHYGYTF. Full variable domain (remainder filled in from reference TRBV3-1 and TRBJ1-2): DTAVSQTPKYLVTQMGNDKSIKCEQNLGHDTMYWYKQDSKKFLKIMFSYNNKELIINETVPNRFSPKSPDKAHLNLHINSLELGDSAVYFCASSGGGHYGYTFGSGTRLTVV.

This clonotype was seen only once. V is TRBV6-6 and J is TRBJ2-2; 8 nucleotides align to TRBD1. This CDR3 has 16 amino acids. Germline trimming cut 8 bases from V and 0 bases from J; bases unmatched to any gene: 8. The germline gives CDR1 MNHNY, CDR2 SVGAGI (reference sequence). In nucleotides, the CDR3 is TGTGCCAGCGCCTCCTCGACAGGGGCGAACACCGGGGAGCTGTTTTTT. Its translation: CASASSTGANTGELFF.

The V and J genes are TRBV6-5 and TRBJ2-3, with D possibly being TRBD2 (7 bases). The CDR3 spans 16 residues. The ends were cut back, 2 bases at V and 2 bases at J, with 14 bases in the middle. Per germline, CDR1 MNHEY and CDR2 SVGAGI. The CDR3 loop is CASSYEGGISTDTQYF. CDR3 sequence (DNA): TGTGCCAGCAGTTACGAGGGGGGGATATCCACAGATACGCAGTATTTT.

The chain recombines TRBV12-3 or TRBV12-4 with TRBJ2-3; no firm D call. V shed 5 bases and J shed 7 bases, with 10 bases lying between them. The CDR3 covers 12 residues. The CDR3: CASSPTRYTQYF. In nucleotides, the CDR3 is TGTGCCAGCAGTCCTACCCGGTATACGCAGTATTTT.

This chain joins TRBV5-1 and TRBJ1-5, with TRBD1 identical over 7 bases. Germline values: CDR1 SGHRS, CDR2 YFSETQ. The CDR3 has 13 amino acids. J was trimmed by 7 bases and V by 9 bases; bases with no gene match: 10. The CDR3 loop is CANTGVFGQPQHF. In DNA, the CDR3 is TGCGCCAACACAGGGGTATTTGGACAGCCCCAGCATTTT.

This clonotype has a count of ten or more. This sequence joins TRBV5-8 and TRBJ1-2; 9 bases match TRBD1. The germline gives CDR1 SGHTS, CDR2 YDEGEE. This CDR3 contains 15 residues. V shed 5 bases, J shed 5 bases, and the junction held 10 bases outside the gene matches. The DNA of the CDR3 is TGTGCCAGCAGAAACACAGGGGGCTTCGGATATGGCTACACCTTC. Encoded protein: CASRNTGGFGYGYTF.

This clonotype was found many times. The DNA of the CDR3 is TGTGCCAGCAGCTTCCCCGGGGGCCAGGGTATGAACACTGAAGCTTTCTTT. It encodes CASSFPGGQGMNTEAFF. V gene TRBV13 combines with J gene TRBJ1-1; TRBD1 is a possible D gene (6 bases). CDR1 is PRHDT, CDR2 FYEKMQ, per germline (reference sequence). The ends were cut back, 3 bases at V and 0 bases at J, with 17 bases in the middle. CDR3 length: 17 residues.

Ten or more counts support this clonotype. The V call is TRBV18, the J call TRBJ1-1; 7 bases align to TRBD1. V was pared by 4 bases and J by 4 bases, with 6 bases of the junction left unmatched. The germline V gene encodes CDR1 KGHSH and CDR2 LQKENI. The CDR3 is made up of 14 amino acids. The CDR3 DNA follows: TGTGCCAGCTCACAGGGGGCGGGAGGCACTGAAGCTTTCTTT. It encodes CASSQGAGGTEAFF.

This clonotype was seen repeatedly, ten times or more. V and J are TRBV7-2 and TRBJ2-2, with D possibly matching TRBD2 (5 bases). The CDR3 consists of 15 residues. V lost 1 base to trimming and J lost 7 bases, with 13 bases between them. Germline V lookup: CDR1 SGHTA, CDR2 FQGNSA. The DNA of the CDR3 is TGTGCCAGCAGCTTAGGTTTAGCGATCGGCGGGGAGCTGTTTTTT. This encodes CASSLGLAIGGELFF.

This clonotype has ten or more counts. The chain has TRBV10-1 and TRBJ1-5; perhaps TRBD1 as D (5 bases). The CDR3 is 13 residues long. Germline V gives CDR1 WNHNN, CDR2 SYGVQD (reference sequence). Trimming left V 4 bases short and J 3 bases short, with 7 bases between. The CDR3 sequence is CASSGTINQPQHF. DNA of the CDR3: TGCGCCAGCAGTGGGACAATCAATCAGCCCCAGCATTTT.

This clonotype was seen ten or more times. The chain employs TRBV12-3 or TRBV12-4 and TRBJ1-2; no clear D. V was clipped by 6 bases and J by 1 base, with 15 bases between them. The CDR3 extends over 15 amino acids. The CDR3 nucleotides read TGTGCCAGCAGAACAGACGGACTATTTAACTATGGCTACACCTTC. Encoded protein: CASRTDGLFNYGYTF.